This T cell receptor (beta chain) was sequenced for a study of T-cell reconstitution after alpha-beta-depleted transplantation in children. Study findings and constraints: Certain patients had high TCRbeta diversity at day 60, and it came from recipient T cells and thymic progenitors that survived.

V was shortened by 1 base and J by 7 bases, with 8 bases between the two germline ends. In germline, CDR1 is SQVTM, CDR2 ANQGSEA. This CDR3 comprises 12 residues. As it was prepared, the TCRbeta library received unique molecular identifiers. TCRdb processed the PCR reads anew with MiXCR; each CDR3 protein has one entry. The table shows approximately 130,000 distinct CDR3 sequences, with 9.5% to 10% occurring only once. This clonotype was picked up a small number of times. Its target is not known. The source material was PBMCs, mostly from graft donor cells, sampled 180 days after TCRalphabeta/CD19-depleted stem cell transplant. The source of this sequence is a girl in the first two years of life who had a stem cell transplant for combined immunodeficiency, so the T cells may come from the graft donor. The V and J genes are TRBV29-1 and TRBJ2-1; D may be TRBD1 or TRBD2 (5 bases each). CDR3 bases: TGCAGCGTTGAAGGGTGGGGGAATGAGCAGTTCTTC. As protein: CSVEGWGNEQFF.